Listed below are T cell receptor beta chains from one sample, sequenced in a study of blood T cell repertoires in COVID-19. Using immunoSEQ multiplex PCR, the repertoire was profiled, and TCRdb retains in-frame clones only, with some absent. In the table there are over 100,000 clones, under 90% of which are singletons. Material for sequencing was peripheral blood. The origin of the receptors is a woman between 50 and 59 years old with acute or convalescent COVID-19. Both conserved end residues are part of each CDR3. D genes are given only for firm matches. The size field is filled for only some rows; it gives once, few, many or a size class.

CASSLGDSPSATNEKLFF,TGTGCCAGCAGCCTGGGGGACAGTCCTTCTGCAACTAATGAAAAACTGTTTTTT,TRBJ1-4,TRBV5-8,-,TRBD1
CASSQQGPYGYTF,TGTGCCAGCAGCCAACAGGGGCCCTATGGCTACACCTTC,TRBJ1-2,TRBV7-2,-,TRBD1
CASTYHRTGVQPQHF,TGTGCCAGTACCTATCACCGGACAGGGGTTCAGCCCCAGCATTTT,TRBJ1-5,TRBV19,-,TRBD1
CASIKQPYSNQPQHF,TGTGCCAGTATTAAACAGCCCTATAGCAATCAGCCCCAGCATTTT,TRBJ1-5,TRBV19,-,-
CASSLIGAGLGWAFF,TGTGCCAGCAGCTTAATAGGTGCGGGGCTCGGGTGGGCTTTCTTT,TRBJ1-1,TRBV7-7,few,-
CASTRTSTDTQYF,TGTGCCAGCACCCGGACTAGCACAGATACGCAGTATTTT,TRBJ2-3,TRBV7-9,few,-
CASSYSGGETDTQYF,TGTGCCAGCAGTTACTCGGGAGGGGAGACAGATACGCAGTATTTT,TRBJ2-3,TRBV6-2/TRBV6-3,-,TRBD2
CASRPGELGYGYTF,TGTGCCAGTAGGCCCGGGGAGTTGGGATATGGCTACACCTTC,TRBJ1-2,TRBV19,-,-
CASSQGLNQETQYF,TGTGCCAGCAGCCAAGGGCTCAACCAAGAGACCCAGTACTTC,TRBJ2-5,TRBV4-2,-,-
CASSQDGHANYGYTF,TGTGCCAGCAGCCAAGACGGACACGCTAACTATGGCTACACCTTC,TRBJ1-2,TRBV3-1/TRBV3-2,-,-
CASSTGLAPSTDTQYF,TGTGCCAGTAGTACGGGACTAGCACCGAGCACAGATACGCAGTATTTT,TRBJ2-3,TRBV19,-,TRBD2
CAISDGGGYTF,TGTGCCATCAGTGACGGGGGTGGCTACACCTTC,TRBJ1-2,TRBV10-3,-,-
CASSQTLAGGADTQYF,TGTGCCAGCAGCCAAACCCTAGCGGGGGGAGCAGATACGCAGTATTTT,TRBJ2-3,TRBV3-1/TRBV3-2,-,TRBD2
CATSLILRGYTF,TGTGCCACCAGTCTGATTTTGAGAGGCTACACCTTC,TRBJ1-2,TRBV24-1,-,-
CASRLKGQNHGDTQYF,TGTGCCAGTAGGCTAAAGGGACAGAACCACGGAGATACGCAGTATTTT,TRBJ2-3,TRBV19,-,TRBD1
CASSLRGADIQYF,TGTGCCAGCAGCTTAAGGGGCGCGGACATTCAGTACTTC,TRBJ2-4,TRBV7-3,-,-
CASSLGIPGTKAFF,TGCGCCAGCAGCTTGGGCATTCCGGGGACTAAAGCTTTCTTT,TRBJ1-1,TRBV5-1,-,-
CASSIMTGGAPGELFF,TGCGCCTCCAGCATTATGACAGGGGGGGCCCCCGGGGAGCTGTTTTTT,TRBJ2-2,TRBV10-1,-,TRBD1
CATSPRTGGVTEAFF,TGTGCCACCAGCCCGCGGACAGGGGGCGTCACTGAAGCTTTCTTT,TRBJ1-1,TRBV15,-,TRBD1
CASMDRGNTDTQYF,TGTGCCAGCATGGACAGGGGGAACACAGATACGCAGTATTTT,TRBJ2-3,TRBV13,few,TRBD1
CASSQQGGSGELFF,TGCGCCAGCAGTCAACAGGGTGGGTCCGGGGAGCTGTTTTTT,TRBJ2-2,TRBV5-1,once,-
CASSQDSRGTETF,TGTGCCAGCAGCCAAGATAGTCGGGGGACAGAAACCTTC,TRBJ1-2,TRBV3-1/TRBV3-2,-,TRBD1
CASSPSPAARGNTIYF,TGTGCCAGCAGCCCAAGCCCCGCCGCGCGTGGAAACACCATATATTTT,TRBJ1-3,TRBV5-6,-,-
CASSNKRTGNTEAFF,TGTGCCAGCAGTAACAAAAGGACAGGGAACACTGAAGCTTTCTTT,TRBJ1-1,TRBV6-5,-,TRBD1
CASSLLARTNEKLFF,TGTGCCAGTAGTCTCCTCGCCAGGACTAATGAAAAACTGTTTTTT,TRBJ1-4,TRBV19,-,-
CASSEGGLEKLFF,TGCGCCAGCAGCGAAGGGGGTCTTGAAAAACTGTTTTTT,TRBJ1-4,TRBV5-1,-,-
CASSPLTGSGNTIYF,TGTGCCAGCTCACCACTGACGGGATCTGGAAACACCATATATTTT,TRBJ1-3,TRBV18,-,-
CASSLQGKGTYEQYF,TGTGCCAGCAGCCTGCAGGGAAAAGGAACCTACGAGCAGTACTTC,TRBJ2-7,TRBV14,-,-
CATRPPAGSTYEQYF,TGTGCCACGCGCCCTCCAGCGGGGAGTACCTACGAGCAGTACTTC,TRBJ2-7,TRBV11-2,few,TRBD2
CASSPGQAPEPQHF,TGTGCCAGCAGTCCGGGACAGGCCCCTGAGCCCCAGCATTTT,TRBJ1-5,TRBV28,-,TRBD1
CASSESAGVWYGYTF,TGTGCCAGCAGTGAGTCAGCAGGGGTATGGTATGGCTACACCTTC,TRBJ1-2,TRBV6-1,once,-
CASSPLGAGQPQHF,TGTGCCAGCAGCCCATTGGGAGCGGGACAGCCCCAGCATTTT,TRBJ1-5,TRBV11-2,-,-
CASSLSDSYEQYF,TGTGCCAGCAGCTTATCAGACTCCTACGAGCAGTACTTC,TRBJ2-7,TRBV7-8,-,-
CASLQETQYF,TGCGCCAGCCTTCAAGAGACCCAGTACTTC,TRBJ2-5,TRBV5-1,-,-
CSASYGSAEAFF,TGCAGTGCCAGTTATGGCTCCGCTGAAGCTTTCTTT,TRBJ1-1,TRBV20-1,-,-
CASSLGGQGNTF,TGTGCCAGCAGCCTGGGAGGACAGGGGAACACCTTC,TRBJ1-2,TRBV5-4,-,TRBD1
CASSESTGLEAFF,TGCGCCAGCAGTGAGTCGACAGGGCTTGAAGCTTTCTTT,TRBJ1-1,TRBV10-1,-,TRBD1
CASSPGQGANSPLHF,TGTGCCAGTAGTCCGGGACAGGGGGCGAATTCACCCCTCCACTTT,TRBJ1-6,TRBV19,-,TRBD1
CASSVTGAGELFF,TGTGCCAGCAGTGTGACAGGGGCCGGGGAGCTGTTTTTT,TRBJ2-2,TRBV2,-,TRBD1
CATYRDSRLSYEQYF,TGTGCCACCTATCGGGACAGCCGGCTCTCCTACGAGCAGTACTTC,TRBJ2-7,TRBV6-4,-,TRBD1
CASSSGTGEWETQYF,TGTGCCAGCAGCTCCGGGACAGGGGAGTGGGAGACCCAGTACTTC,TRBJ2-5,TRBV5-4,-,TRBD1
CASGLVVFGGGPSGNTIYF,TGTGCTAGTGGTTTGGTAGTTTTCGGCGGGGGACCCTCTGGAAACACCATATATTTT,TRBJ1-3,TRBV12-5,-,-
CASSLGESSYNEQFF,TGTGCCAGCAGCTTAGGGGAGTCCTCCTACAATGAGCAGTTCTTC,TRBJ2-1,TRBV7-9,-,-
CASITGSSGNTIYF,TGTGCCAGCATTACAGGGAGCTCTGGAAACACCATATATTTT,TRBJ1-3,TRBV2,-,-